This TCR beta chain was captured by sequencing in a study of shared clonotypes between healthy human individuals. Study-level results: The study found about 5% of naive CD4 clonotypes shared across a few donors. What naive subsets generally showed was a larger estimated richness than memory subsets showed. What rarefaction showed was incomplete sorted-subset sequencing despite large depth.

This clone was seen ten or more times. Its antigen is still unknown. The CDR3 sequence is 13 residues long. With 3 bases removed from V and 5 bases from J, the gap between germline ends came to 12 bases. Germline CDR1 reads SGHNT; CDR2 reads YYREEE (reference sequence). The authors' processing: Quality scores were absent from the junction-only immunoSEQ sequences, so filtering differed. This table comes from immunoSEQ multiplex PCR, and its TCRdb copy is limited to in-frame clones, with some not included. The DNA was the basis for D and trimming; V, J and clone size are from that table. The sample comprises about 79,000 clones, 60% to 65% of which are singletons, and around 50% rests with the top ten.

Sequences were obtained from memory CD8+ T cells sorted from blood. Sample subset: CD45RO+ cells pooled with CCR7-negative TemRA cells. The rearrangement joins TRBV5-4 to TRBJ2-7, with D tentatively TRBD2 (5 bases). This clonotype originated in a man younger than 40 in good health. CDR3 amino acids: CASSSEDLNEQYF. CDR3 in DNA: TGTGCCAGCAGCTCGGAGGACTTGAACGAGCAGTACTTC.